The 27 T cell receptor beta chains presented below share a single source sample, sequenced in a study of cytomegalovirus exposure and HLA in healthy donors. PCR used 60 Vbeta primers and 13 Jbeta primers. Data came from immunoSEQ multiplex PCR; TCRdb stores just in-frame clones and leaves some out. The data contain about 180,000 clones, around 73% of them seen just once; the ten biggest clones take up under 2.5%. Sequencing was performed on PBMCs. Source of these receptors: a man aged 60 to 75 in good health and CMV-seronegative.

The table lists this clone with a few counts. The CDR3 loop is CAWSPGTGGEQYF. The CDR3 bases are TGTGCCTGGAGTCCCGGGACAGGGGGCGAGCAGTACTTC. The rearrangement joins TRBV30 to TRBJ2-7; 11 bases match TRBD1. Trimming took 2 bases from V and 6 from J; bases not matched to a gene: 3. The CDR3 spans 13 residues. Germline CDR1 reads GTSNPN; CDR2 reads SVGIG (reference sequence). The whole variable domain, remainder taken from reference TRBV30 and TRBJ2-7, is SQTIHQWPATLVQPVGSPLSLECTVEGTSNPNLYWYRQAAGRGLQLLFYSVGIGQISSEVPQNLSASRPQDRQFILSSKKLLLSDSGFYLCAWSPGTGGEQYFGPGTRLTVT.

The V gene is TRBV5-4, the J gene TRBJ1-1; tentatively, D is TRBD1 (5 bases). The CDR3 runs to 15 residues. Germline V gene sequence: CDR1 SGHNT, CDR2 YYREEE (reference sequence). Trimming left V 4 bases short and J 1 base short, with 14 bases between. In DNA form, the CDR3 reads TGTGCCAGCAGCCCCCCAGGGCGGGGGAACACTGAAGCTTTCTTT. It yields the protein CASSPPGRGNTEAFF.

In this sample, this clone turned up once. The chain combines TRBV11-2 with TRBJ1-1; 7 nucleotides agree with TRBD1. The CDR3 runs 15 residues. Losses at the gene ends were 1 base for V and 4 bases for J; bases not matched to a gene: 6. Germline V gene data show CDR1 as SGHAT and CDR2 as FQNNGV. The CDR3, as DNA: TGTGCCAGCAGCTTAGGAGCAGGGGGGAGCACTGAAGCTTTCTTT. The encoded protein is CASSLGAGGSTEAFF.

The chain has TRBV10-1 and TRBJ1-1, with 8 bases aligning to TRBD1. CDR3 length: 16 amino acids. Trimming removed 3 bases from V and 3 bases from J; junction bases left unmatched: 9. Germline CDR1 WNHNN, CDR2 SYGVQD (reference sequence). The CDR3 coding sequence is TGCGCCAGCAGTGATTCCGCAGGGGGCGCCGACACTGAAGCTTTCTTT. It specifies CASSDSAGGADTEAFF.

This clone has more than one count but fewer than ten. One end of the junction does not line up with germline, which may come from a read error. The V gene is TRBV7-9, the J gene TRBJ2-7, with 9 bases lining up with TRBD2. The CDR3 sequence is 16 residues long. Per the germline V gene, CDR1 is SEHNR and CDR2 is FQNEAQ (reference sequence). The CDR3 region is CSSSLNLAGISYEQYF. The CDR3 nucleotides read TGTTCCAGCAGCTTAAATCTAGCGGGGATCTCCTACGAGCAGTACTTC.

The chain links TRBV5-1 to TRBJ1-2, with 11 nucleotides matching TRBD1. V dropped 4 bases and J dropped 0; count of bases not matched to a gene: 5. CDR1 SGHRS and CDR2 YFSETQ come from the germline V gene. The CDR3 runs to 16 residues. The CDR3 protein is CASSLGTGGANYGYTF. Here the CDR3 DNA reads TGCGCCAGCAGCCTCGGGACAGGGGGGGCTAACTATGGCTACACCTTC. The entire variable domain, with the rest obtained from reference TRBV5-1 and TRBJ1-2, is as follows: KAGVTQTPRYLIKTRGQQVTLSCSPISGHRSVSWYQQTPGQGLQFLFEYFSETQRNKGNFPGRFSGRQFSNSRSEMNVSTLELGDSALYLCASSLGTGGANYGYTFGSGTRLTVV.

The gene calls are TRBV5-6 and TRBJ2-1; 8 nucleotides match TRBD2. Per the germline V gene, CDR1 is SGHDT and CDR2 is YYEEEE. The ends lost 5 bases at V and 6 bases at J; junction bases unmatched: 7. The CDR3 totals 14 residues. CDR3: CASSQSGSVNEQFF. The CDR3 DNA reads TGTGCCAGCAGTCAAAGCGGGAGCGTCAATGAGCAGTTCTTC.

The sample holds one count of this clone. This chain joins TRBV9 and TRBJ1-2; D is perhaps TRBD1 (5 bases). Trimming removed 0 bases at V and 9 bases at J, with 12 bases between. CDR3 size: 13 residues. Germline V CDR1 and CDR2: SGDLS, YYNGEE. The CDR3 DNA reads TGTGCCAGCAGCGTAGAAGGGGTTGGAAGCTACACCTTC. Protein sequence: CASSVEGVGSYTF.

The chain uses TRBV5-1 and TRBJ1-4, with 8 nucleotides matching TRBD1. Germline lookup yields CDR1 SGHRS and CDR2 YFSETQ. After removal of 6 bases from V and 5 bases from J, the junction contained 3 bases not matched to a gene. CDR3 length: 13 residues. Here the CDR3 reads CASKGQENEKLFF. For the CDR3, the DNA is TGCGCCAGCAAGGGACAGGAAAATGAAAAACTGTTTTTT.

The chain carries TRBV21-1 and TRBJ1-2; the D call TRBD1 from the table was never checked on the DNA. TRBV21-1 is labeled a pseudogene. The CDR3 is 15 residues long. CDR3 sequence (DNA): TGTGCCAGCAGCAGTGAGTCCGGGACAGATCATGGCTACACCTTC. Protein: CASSSESGTDHGYTF.

The gene calls are TRBV19 and TRBJ2-3; 11 bases match TRBD2. From germline, CDR1 is LNHDA and CDR2 SQIVND (reference sequence). The CDR3 is 16 amino acids. With V trimmed by 5 bases and J by 0 bases, 4 bases remained unmatched. The CDR3 reads CASSARLAGSTDTQYF. CDR3 nucleotide sequence: TGTGCCAGTAGTGCCAGACTAGCGGGGAGCACAGATACGCAGTATTTT.

This clone occurred once. This chain uses TRBV7-9 with TRBJ2-5; D not resolved. This CDR3 is built from 16 residues. Germline CDR1 is SEHNR and CDR2 is FQNEAQ (reference sequence). With 1 base removed from V and 0 bases from J, the gap between germline ends came to 12 bases. For the CDR3, the DNA is TGTGCCAGCAGCTTAGTGGTGGCAGTGTACCAAGAGACCCAGTACTTC. As protein: CASSLVVAVYQETQYF.

The rearrangement joins TRBV29-1 to TRBJ2-5; the match to TRBD2 covers 8 bases. This CDR3 is 14 amino acids long. The junction had 12 bases not matched to a gene; V was cut back by 7 bases and J by 5 bases. Germline V CDR1 and CDR2: SQVTM, ANQGSEA. Here the CDR3 reads CSAVKGSGGETQYF. The CDR3 coding sequence is TGCAGCGCCGTGAAGGGAAGCGGGGGTGAGACCCAGTACTTC.

This clone appeared once. This chain joins TRBV5-1 and TRBJ2-1, with 10 bases that match TRBD2. This CDR3 region has 17 residues. CDR1 and CDR2 from the germline V gene are SGHRS and YFSETQ. J lost 6 bases, V lost 1 base, and 10 bases had no gene match. CDR3 loop: CASSLRLAGDVSNEQFF. The CDR3 DNA is TGCGCCAGCAGCTTGAGGCTAGCGGGGGACGTTAGCAATGAGCAGTTCTTC.

Concerning this clone itself: Other nucleotide sequences in the sample specify the same CDR3. The chain has TRBV25-1 and TRBJ1-4, with 10 positions matching TRBD1. With 8 bases clipped from V and 7 bases from J, the junction kept 4 bases outside the gene matches. This CDR3 has 13 amino acids. Germline V gene lookup returns CDR1 MGHDK and CDR2 SYGVNS. The CDR3 DNA reads TGTGCCAGCTCCGGGACAGGGGTTGAAAAACTGTTTTTT. Amino acid sequence: CASSGTGVEKLFF.

This clone was seen just once. The chain joins TRBV5-8 to TRBJ1-2; maybe TRBD1 (5 bases). From germline, CDR1 is SGHTS and CDR2 YDEGEE. The CDR3 is 12 amino acids. The ends were cut back, 7 bases at V and 3 bases at J, with 10 bases in the middle. CDR3 bases: TGTGCCAGCCTTGACAGCGACTATGGCTACACCTTC. It translates to CASLDSDYGYTF.

The chain uses TRBV13 and TRBJ2-5; D possibly corresponds to TRBD1 (5 bases). CDR1 PRHDT and CDR2 FYEKMQ come from the germline V gene (reference sequence). V was cut by 5 bases and J by 2 bases, with 9 bases left in between. This CDR3 contains 13 residues. CDR3 in amino acids: CASSKDTQETQYF. The CDR3 DNA is TGTGCCAGCAGCAAGGACACGCAAGAGACCCAGTACTTC.

The chain couples TRBV14 to TRBJ2-1; 7 positions agree with TRBD2. Germline V CDR1 and CDR2: SGHDN, FVKESK. After removal of 4 bases from V and 7 bases from J, the junction contained 19 bases not matched to a gene. The CDR3 runs to 18 residues. CDR3 amino acids: CASSLPRQGAGDVNEQFF. CDR3 DNA: TGTGCCAGCAGCCTACCCCGCCAAGGGGCGGGGGATGTGAATGAGCAGTTCTTC.

The rearrangement links TRBV6-1 to TRBJ1-1; D may be TRBD1 (5 bases). The CDR3 runs to 14 residues. Trimming pared 2 bases from V and 3 bases from J, leaving 10 bases between. Germline V gene data show CDR1 as MNHNS and CDR2 as SASEGT. The CDR3 nucleotides read TGTGCCAGCAGTGAAATTGGCAGGGACACTGAAGCTTTCTTT. Translated, it gives CASSEIGRDTEAFF.

V is TRBV7-6 and J is TRBJ2-2; D is ambiguous. The CDR3 extends over 15 amino acids. Germline loops: CDR1 SGHVS, CDR2 FNYEAQ. The V end was cut by 0 bases, the J end by 7 bases, with 12 bases between. CDR3 sequence (DNA): TGTGCCAGCAGCTTAGCGACCAGGTCGAACGGGGAGCTGTTTTTT. Its protein is CASSLATRSNGELFF.

V is TRBV6-1 and J is TRBJ2-7, with D possibly being TRBD1 (5 bases). Germline CDR1 is MNHNS and CDR2 is SASEGT. CDR3 size: 13 residues. Trimming removed 8 bases at V and 0 bases at J, with 11 bases between. As DNA, the CDR3 is TGTGCCAGCCAAAGACAGTACTCCTACGAGCAGTACTTC. Translated: CASQRQYSYEQYF.

The chain has TRBV7-2 and TRBJ2-3, with 9 bases that match TRBD2. The trim removed 4 bases at V and 4 bases at J, leaving 12 bases unmatched. The CDR3 is 17 amino acids. Germline assignment: CDR1 SGHTA and CDR2 FQGNSA. In nucleotides, the CDR3 is TGTGCCAGCAGCTCAAAGGGCGTGACTAGCGGACCAGATACGCAGTATTTT. Protein sequence: CASSSKGVTSGPDTQYF.

This clone occurred a few times. This sequence joins TRBV11-2 and TRBJ2-5, with TRBD1 matching over 7 bases. J was trimmed by 2 bases and V by 5 bases; bases with no gene match: 14. Germline V gene lookup returns CDR1 SGHAT and CDR2 FQNNGV. CDR3 size: 17 residues. CDR3 sequence: CASSTALGTEIQETQYF. As DNA, the CDR3 is TGTGCCAGCAGCACGGCGTTAGGGACAGAGATTCAAGAGACCCAGTACTTC.

This rearrangement joins TRBV11-2 to TRBJ2-7, with D possibly being TRBD2 (5 bases). The germline CDR1 and CDR2 sequences are SGHAT and FQNNGV. The CDR3 has 14 residues. V lost 1 base and J 0 bases, leaving 7 bases between the germline ends. The CDR3 region has the DNA TGTGCCAGCAGCTTAGGAGGGATCTCCTACGAGCAGTACTTC. This codes for CASSLGGISYEQYF.

The chain carries TRBV25-1 and TRBJ2-7; maybe TRBD2 (5 bases). This CDR3 comprises 15 residues. Per germline, CDR1 MGHDK and CDR2 SYGVNS. V lost 1 base to trimming and J lost 0 bases, with 10 bases between them. CDR3 DNA: TGTGCCAGCAGTGAATCGGGGATTCTCTCCTACGAGCAGTACTTC. Amino acids: CASSESGILSYEQYF.

This clone was detected a few times. This sequence joins TRBV2 and TRBJ1-2, with a weak D call TRBD1 (6 bases). The ends were cut back, 6 bases at V and 4 bases at J, with 15 bases in the middle. Germline CDR1 SNHLY, CDR2 FYNNEI. The CDR3 totals 14 residues. In DNA form, the CDR3 reads TGTGCCAGCAGGAATTGGGACAAAACCTATGGCTACACCTTC. Residues: CASRNWDKTYGYTF.

V usage is TRBV30 and J usage is TRBJ2-3, with 7 bases matching TRBD1. The CDR3 has 15 amino acids. The germline gives CDR1 GTSNPN, CDR2 SVGIG (reference sequence). V lost 2 bases, J lost 0 bases, and 5 bases stayed unmatched. This CDR3 reads CAWSMGQQSTDTQYF. The CDR3 DNA reads as TGTGCCTGGAGTATGGGACAGCAAAGCACAGATACGCAGTATTTT.